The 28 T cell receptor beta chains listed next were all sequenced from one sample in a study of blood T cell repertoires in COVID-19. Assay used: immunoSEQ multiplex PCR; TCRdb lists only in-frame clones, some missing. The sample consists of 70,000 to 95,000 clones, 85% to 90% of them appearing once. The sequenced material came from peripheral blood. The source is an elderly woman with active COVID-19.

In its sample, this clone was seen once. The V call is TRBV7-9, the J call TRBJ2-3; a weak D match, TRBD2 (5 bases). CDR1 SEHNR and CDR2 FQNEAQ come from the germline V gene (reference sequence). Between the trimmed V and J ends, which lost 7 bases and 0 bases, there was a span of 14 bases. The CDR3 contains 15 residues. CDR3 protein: CASTLIASSTDTQYF. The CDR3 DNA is TGTGCCAGCACCCTAATAGCGTCTAGCACAGATACGCAGTATTTT. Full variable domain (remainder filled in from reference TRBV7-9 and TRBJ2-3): DTGVSQNPRHKITKRGQNVTFRCDPISEHNRLYWYRQTLGQGPEFLTYFQNEAQLEKSRLLSDRFSAERPKGSFSTLEIQRTEQGDSAMYLCASTLIASSTDTQYFGPGTRLTVL.

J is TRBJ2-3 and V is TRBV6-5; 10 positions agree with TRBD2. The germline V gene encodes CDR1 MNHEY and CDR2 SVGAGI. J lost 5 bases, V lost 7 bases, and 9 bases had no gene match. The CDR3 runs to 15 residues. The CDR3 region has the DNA TGTGCCAGCAACCGACTAGCGGGTTTAGTAGATACGCAGTATTTT. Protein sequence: CASNRLAGLVDTQYF.

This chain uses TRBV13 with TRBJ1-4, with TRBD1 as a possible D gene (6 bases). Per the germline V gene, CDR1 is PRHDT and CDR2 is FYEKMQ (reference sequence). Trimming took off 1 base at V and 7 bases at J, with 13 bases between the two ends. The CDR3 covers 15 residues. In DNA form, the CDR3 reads TGTGCCAGCAGCTTAGACCAGGACAGCTTTGAAAAACTGTTTTTT. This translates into CASSLDQDSFEKLFF. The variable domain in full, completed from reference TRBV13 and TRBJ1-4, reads AAGVIQSPRHLIKEKRETATLKCYPIPRHDTVYWYQQGPGQDPQFLISFYEKMQSDKGSIPDRFSAQQFSDYHSELNMSSLELGDSALYFCASSLDQDSFEKLFFGSGTQLSVL.

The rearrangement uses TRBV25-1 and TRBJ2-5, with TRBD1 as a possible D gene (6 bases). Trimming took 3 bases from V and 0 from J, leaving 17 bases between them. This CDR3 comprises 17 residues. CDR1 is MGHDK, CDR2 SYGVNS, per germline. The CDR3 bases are TGTGCCAGCAGTGAGCTGAAGACAGGATCGTACCAAGAGACCCAGTACTTC. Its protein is CASSELKTGSYQETQYF.

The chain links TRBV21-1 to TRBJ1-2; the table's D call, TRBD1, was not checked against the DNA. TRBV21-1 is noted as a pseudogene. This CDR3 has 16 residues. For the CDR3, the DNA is TGTGCCAGCAGCAAGTACAGGGAGAGTTTATACTATGGCTACACCTTC. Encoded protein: CASSKYRESLYYGYTF.

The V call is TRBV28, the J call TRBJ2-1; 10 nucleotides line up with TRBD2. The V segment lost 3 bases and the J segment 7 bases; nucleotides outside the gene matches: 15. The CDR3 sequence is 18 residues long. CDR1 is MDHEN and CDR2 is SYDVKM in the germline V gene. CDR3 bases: TGTGCCAGCAGTTTTTCGGGACTAGCGCCTCAGAGAGAGAATGAGCAGTTCTTC. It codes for CASSFSGLAPQRENEQFF.

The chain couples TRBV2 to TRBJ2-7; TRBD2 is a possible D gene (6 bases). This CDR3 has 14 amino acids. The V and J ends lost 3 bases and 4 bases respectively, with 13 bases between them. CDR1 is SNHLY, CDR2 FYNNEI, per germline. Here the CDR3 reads CASSDSAGPYEQYF. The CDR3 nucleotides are TGTGCCAGCAGTGATTCTGCGGGACCATACGAGCAGTACTTC.

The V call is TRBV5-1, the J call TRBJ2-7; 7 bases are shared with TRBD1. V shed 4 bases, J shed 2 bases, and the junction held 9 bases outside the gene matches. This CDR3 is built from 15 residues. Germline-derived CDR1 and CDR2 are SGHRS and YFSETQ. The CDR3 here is CASSSAGTEAYEQYF. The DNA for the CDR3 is TGCGCCAGCAGCAGCGCCGGGACAGAAGCCTACGAGCAGTACTTC.

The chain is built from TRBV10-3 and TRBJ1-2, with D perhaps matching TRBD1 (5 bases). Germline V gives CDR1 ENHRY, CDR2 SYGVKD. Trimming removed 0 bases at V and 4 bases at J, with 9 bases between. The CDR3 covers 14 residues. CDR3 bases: TGTGCCATCAGTGAGTCAGGGGATAGCTATGGCTACACCTTC. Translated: CAISESGDSYGYTF.

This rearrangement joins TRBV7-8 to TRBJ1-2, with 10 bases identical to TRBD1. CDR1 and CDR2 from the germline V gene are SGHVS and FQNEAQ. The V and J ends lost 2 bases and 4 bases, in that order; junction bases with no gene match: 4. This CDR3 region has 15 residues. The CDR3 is CASSLLTGGSYGYTF. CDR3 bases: TGTGCCAGCAGCTTATTGACAGGGGGCTCCTATGGCTACACCTTC.

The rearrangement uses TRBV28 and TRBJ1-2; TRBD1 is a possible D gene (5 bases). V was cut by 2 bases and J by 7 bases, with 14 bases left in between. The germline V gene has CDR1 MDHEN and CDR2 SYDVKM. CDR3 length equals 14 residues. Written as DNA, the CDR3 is TGTGCCAGCAGTTTAAAGAGGTCAGGGCTTGGCTACACCTTC. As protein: CASSLKRSGLGYTF.

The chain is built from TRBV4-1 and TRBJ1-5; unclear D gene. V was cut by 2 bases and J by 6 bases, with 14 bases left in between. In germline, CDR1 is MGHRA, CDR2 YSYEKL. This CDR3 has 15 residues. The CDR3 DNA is TGCGCCAGCAGCCAACTCGAGGGTTCGCGTCAGCCCCAGCATTTT. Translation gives CASSQLEGSRQPQHF.

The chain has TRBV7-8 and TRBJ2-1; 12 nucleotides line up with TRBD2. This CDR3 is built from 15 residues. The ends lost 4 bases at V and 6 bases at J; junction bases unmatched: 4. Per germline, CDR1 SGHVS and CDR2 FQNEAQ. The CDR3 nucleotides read TGTGCCAGCAGCTCCCTAGCGGGAGGGGCCAATGAGCAGTTCTTC. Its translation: CASSSLAGGANEQFF.

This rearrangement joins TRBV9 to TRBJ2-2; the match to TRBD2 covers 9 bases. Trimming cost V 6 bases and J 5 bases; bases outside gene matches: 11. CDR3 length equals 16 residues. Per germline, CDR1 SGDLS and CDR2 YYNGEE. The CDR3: CASTTSGTSQTGELFF. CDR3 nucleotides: TGTGCCAGCACCACTTCCGGGACTAGCCAAACCGGGGAGCTGTTTTTT.

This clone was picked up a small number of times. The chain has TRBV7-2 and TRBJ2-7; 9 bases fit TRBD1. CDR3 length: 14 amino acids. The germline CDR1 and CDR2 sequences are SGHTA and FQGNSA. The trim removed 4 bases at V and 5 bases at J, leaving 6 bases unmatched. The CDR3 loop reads CASSYGQGSDEQYF. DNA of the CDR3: TGTGCCAGCAGCTACGGACAGGGGTCCGACGAGCAGTACTTC.

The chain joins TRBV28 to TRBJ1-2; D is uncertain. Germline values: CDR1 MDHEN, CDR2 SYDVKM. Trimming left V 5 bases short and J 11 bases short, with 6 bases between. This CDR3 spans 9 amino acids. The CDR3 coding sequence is TGTGCCAGCAGTCCTCCGTACACCTTC. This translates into CASSPPYTF.

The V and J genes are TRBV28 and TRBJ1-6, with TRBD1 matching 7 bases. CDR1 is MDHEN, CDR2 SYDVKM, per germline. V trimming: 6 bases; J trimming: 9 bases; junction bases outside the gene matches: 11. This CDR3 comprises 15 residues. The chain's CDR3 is CASSFDREERSPLHF. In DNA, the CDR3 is TGTGCCAGCAGCTTCGACAGGGAGGAACGTTCACCCCTCCACTTT.

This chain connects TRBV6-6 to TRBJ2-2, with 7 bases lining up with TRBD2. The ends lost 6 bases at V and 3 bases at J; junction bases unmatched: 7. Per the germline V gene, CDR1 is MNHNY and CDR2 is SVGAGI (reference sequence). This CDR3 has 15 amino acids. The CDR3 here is CASRGGERYTGELFF. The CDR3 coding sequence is TGTGCCAGCAGGGGAGGGGAACGGTACACCGGGGAGCTGTTTTTT.

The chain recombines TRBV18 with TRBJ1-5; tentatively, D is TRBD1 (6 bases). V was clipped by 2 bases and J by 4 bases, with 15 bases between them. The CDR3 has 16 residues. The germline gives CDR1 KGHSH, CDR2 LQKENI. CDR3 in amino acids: CASSPYAFTGNQPQHF. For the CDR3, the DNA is TGTGCCAGCTCACCATACGCATTTACAGGGAATCAGCCCCAGCATTTT.

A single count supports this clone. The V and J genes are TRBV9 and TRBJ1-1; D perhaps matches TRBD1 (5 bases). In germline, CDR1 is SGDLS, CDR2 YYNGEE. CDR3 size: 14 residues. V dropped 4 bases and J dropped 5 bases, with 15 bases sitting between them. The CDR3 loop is CASSPAGGGTEAFF. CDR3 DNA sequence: TGTGCCAGCAGCCCGGCCGGGGGAGGGACTGAAGCTTTCTTT.

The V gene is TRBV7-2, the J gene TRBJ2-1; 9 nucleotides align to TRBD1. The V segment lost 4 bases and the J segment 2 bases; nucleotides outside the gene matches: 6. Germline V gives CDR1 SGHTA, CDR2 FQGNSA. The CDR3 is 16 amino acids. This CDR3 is CASSYGGTGTYNEQFF. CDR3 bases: TGTGCCAGCAGCTACGGGGGGACAGGGACCTACAATGAGCAGTTCTTC.

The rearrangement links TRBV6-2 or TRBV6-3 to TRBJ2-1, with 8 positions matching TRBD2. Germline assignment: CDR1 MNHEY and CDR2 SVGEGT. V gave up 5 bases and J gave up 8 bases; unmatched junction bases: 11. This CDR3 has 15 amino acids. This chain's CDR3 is CASSAFWTSFYEQFF. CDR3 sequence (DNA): TGTGCCAGCAGTGCTTTCTGGACTAGCTTTTATGAGCAGTTCTTC.

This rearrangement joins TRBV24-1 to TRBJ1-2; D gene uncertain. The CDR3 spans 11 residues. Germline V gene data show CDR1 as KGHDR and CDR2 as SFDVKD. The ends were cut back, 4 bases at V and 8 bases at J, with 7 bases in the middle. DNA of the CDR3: TGTGCCACCAGTGACTCGAGGGGCTACACCTTC. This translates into CATSDSRGYTF.

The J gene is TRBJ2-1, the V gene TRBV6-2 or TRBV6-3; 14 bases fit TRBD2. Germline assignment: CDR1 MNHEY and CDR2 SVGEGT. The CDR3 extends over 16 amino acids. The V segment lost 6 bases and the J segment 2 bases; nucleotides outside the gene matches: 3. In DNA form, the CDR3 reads TGTGCCAGCAGCGGGACTAGCGGGAGAGCCTACAATGAGCAGTTCTTC. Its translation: CASSGTSGRAYNEQFF.

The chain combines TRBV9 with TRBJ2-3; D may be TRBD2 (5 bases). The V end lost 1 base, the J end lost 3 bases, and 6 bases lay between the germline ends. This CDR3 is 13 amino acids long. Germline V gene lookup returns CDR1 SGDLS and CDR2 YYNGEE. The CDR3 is CASSVRGTDTQYF. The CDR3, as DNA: TGTGCCAGCAGCGTAAGAGGGACAGATACGCAGTATTTT.

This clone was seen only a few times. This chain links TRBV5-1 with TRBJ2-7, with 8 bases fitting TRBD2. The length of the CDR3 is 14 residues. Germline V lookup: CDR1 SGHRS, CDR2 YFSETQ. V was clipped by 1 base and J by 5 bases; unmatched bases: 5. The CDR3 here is CASSLLVLADEQYF. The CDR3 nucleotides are TGCGCCAGCAGCTTGTTGGTACTAGCGGACGAGCAGTACTTC.

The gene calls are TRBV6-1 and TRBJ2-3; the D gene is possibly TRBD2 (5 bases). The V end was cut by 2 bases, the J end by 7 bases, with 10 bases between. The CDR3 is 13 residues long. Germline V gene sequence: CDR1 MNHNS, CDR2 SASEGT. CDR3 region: CASSERPSYTQYF. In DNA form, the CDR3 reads TGTGCCAGCAGTGAAAGGCCTAGCTATACGCAGTATTTT.

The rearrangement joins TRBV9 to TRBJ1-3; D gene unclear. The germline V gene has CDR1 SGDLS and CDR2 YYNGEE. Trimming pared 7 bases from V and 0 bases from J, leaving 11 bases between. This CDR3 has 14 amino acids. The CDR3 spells CASSGSASGNTIYF. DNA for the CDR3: TGTGCCAGCTCCGGGTCTGCCTCTGGAAACACCATATATTTT.